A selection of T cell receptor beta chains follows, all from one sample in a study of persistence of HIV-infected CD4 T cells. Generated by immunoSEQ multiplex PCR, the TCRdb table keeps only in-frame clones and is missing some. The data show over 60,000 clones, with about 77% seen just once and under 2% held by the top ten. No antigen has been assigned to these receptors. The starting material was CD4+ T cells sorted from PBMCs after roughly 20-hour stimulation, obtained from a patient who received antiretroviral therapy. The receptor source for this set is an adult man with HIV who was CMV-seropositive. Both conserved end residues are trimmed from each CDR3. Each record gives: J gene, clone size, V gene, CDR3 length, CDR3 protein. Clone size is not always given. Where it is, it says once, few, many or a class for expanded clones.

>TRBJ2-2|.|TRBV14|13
ASSQVGQGNSRLF
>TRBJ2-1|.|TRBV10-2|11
ASRTGPNNEQF
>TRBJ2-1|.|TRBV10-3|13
AISDPVGGQYEQF
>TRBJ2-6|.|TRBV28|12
ASSSGVKANVLT
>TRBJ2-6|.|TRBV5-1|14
ASSLPRLSGANVLT
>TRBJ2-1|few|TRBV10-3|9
ASGISNEQF
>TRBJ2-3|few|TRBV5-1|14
ASSLGTGDITDTQY
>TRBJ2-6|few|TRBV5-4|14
ASSLGGLNRANVLT
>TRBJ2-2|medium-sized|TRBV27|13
ASSWLAGASGELF
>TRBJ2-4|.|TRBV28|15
ASLEAGGLGAKNIQY
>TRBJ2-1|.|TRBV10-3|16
AISEGARGGSSYNEQF
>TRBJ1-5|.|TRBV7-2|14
ASSLRGLAPNQPQH
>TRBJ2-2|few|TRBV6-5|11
ASRGWTAGELF
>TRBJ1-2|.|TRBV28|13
ASRRPRGTHEGYT
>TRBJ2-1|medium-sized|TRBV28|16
ASSFEGWRGLSYNEQF
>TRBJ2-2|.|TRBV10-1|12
ASSKGPITGELF
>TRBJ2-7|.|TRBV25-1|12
ASRRGQGSYEQY
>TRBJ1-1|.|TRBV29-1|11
SVIPLMNTEAF
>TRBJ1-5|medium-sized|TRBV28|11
ASSLRDNQPQH
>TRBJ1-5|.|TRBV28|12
ASSFMERDQPQH
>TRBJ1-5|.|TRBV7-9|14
ASSFGQGAGNQPQH
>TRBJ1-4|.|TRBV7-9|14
ASSSSSLGANEKLF
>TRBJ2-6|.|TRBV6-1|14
ASSEEGYSGANVLT
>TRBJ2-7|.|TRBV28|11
ASSSSDGYEQY
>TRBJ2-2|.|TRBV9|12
ASSFGGSTGELF
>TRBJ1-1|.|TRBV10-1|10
ASRGGTTEAF
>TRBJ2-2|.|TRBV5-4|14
ASSLSGGRGPGELF
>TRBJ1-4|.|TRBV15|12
ATSRDLGNEKLF
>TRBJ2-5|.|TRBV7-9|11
ASEGTGGKTQY
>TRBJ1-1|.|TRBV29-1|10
SVGQGSTEAF
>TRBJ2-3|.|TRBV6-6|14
ASSSQLAGSTDTQY
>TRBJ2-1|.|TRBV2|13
ASSGLAGGHNEQF
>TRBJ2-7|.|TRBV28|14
ASKGQGAAFSYEQY
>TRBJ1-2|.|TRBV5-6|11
ASSPGTVYGYT
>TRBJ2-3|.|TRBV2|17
ASRGLLGQGAYSTDTQY
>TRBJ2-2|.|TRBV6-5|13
ASRTSDQGYGELF
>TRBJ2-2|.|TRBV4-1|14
ASSQDGQGRTGELF
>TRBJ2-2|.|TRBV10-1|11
ASSGDLTGELF
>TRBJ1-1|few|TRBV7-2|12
ASSSSGVRTEAF
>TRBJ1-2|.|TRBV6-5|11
ASSYGGSLGYT
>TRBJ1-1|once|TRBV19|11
ASRPTENTEAF
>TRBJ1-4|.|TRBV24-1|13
ATSDPGAEGEKLF